This record covers a single T cell receptor beta chain. The data were obtained in a study of blood T cell repertoires in COVID-19. Generated by immunoSEQ multiplex PCR, the TCRdb table keeps only in-frame clones and is missing some. This sample has 40,000 or so clones, with approximately 89% found just once. This clonotype was sampled from a human donor in a cohort sampled during active COVID-19. The material sequenced was peripheral blood.

The CDR3 DNA is TGTGCCAGCAAGACCCCAGGGAGGTACAATGAGCAGTTCTTC. Protein: CASKTPGRYNEQFF. The chain is built from TRBV28 and TRBJ2-1; maybe TRBD2 (6 bases). V lost 7 bases, J lost 4 bases, and 14 bases lay in between. Germline CDR1 and CDR2: MDHEN and SYDVKM. The CDR3 totals 14 residues.